The 4 T cell receptor beta chains reported below all come from one sample, sequenced in a study of blood T cell repertoires in COVID-19. TCRdb's copy holds only in-frame clones and misses some; the assay was immunoSEQ multiplex PCR. The sample includes 90,000 to 120,000 clones, roughly four fifths of them seen just once. Sequenced material: peripheral blood. The source is a man in his sixties with acute or convalescent COVID-19.

The rearrangement links TRBV29-1 to TRBJ2-7; perhaps TRBD1 as D (6 bases). With 7 bases removed from V and 5 bases from J, the gap between germline ends came to 15 bases. There are 12 residues in the CDR3. Germline V lookup: CDR1 SQVTM, CDR2 ANQGSEA. The CDR3, as DNA: TGCAGCGCCCTCAGGGGTCGGAACGAGCAGTACTTC. This codes for CSALRGRNEQYF.

V is TRBV3-1 (or the pseudogene TRBV3-2) and J is TRBJ1-1; D is unresolved. From germline, CDR1 is LGHDT and CDR2 YNNKEL (reference sequence). The CDR3 has 13 residues. V shed 2 bases and J shed 4 bases, with 8 bases lying between them. In DNA form, the CDR3 reads TGTGCCAGCAGCCAAATGACGGGCACTGAAGCTTTCTTT. Translated: CASSQMTGTEAFF.

V and J are TRBV9 and TRBJ2-1; 7 bases are a match to TRBD2. Germline assignment: CDR1 SGDLS and CDR2 YYNGEE. V shed 0 bases and J 4 bases; nucleotides not matched to a gene: 4. The CDR3 runs 15 residues. The DNA of the CDR3 is TGTGCCAGCAGCGTAGCGCGGGAGAGTTACAATGAGCAGTTCTTC. This sequence encodes CASSVARESYNEQFF.

This clone is a singleton in its sample. The chain recombines TRBV18 with TRBJ1-5, with TRBD1 identical over 8 bases. V lost 3 bases, J lost 5 bases, and 6 bases stayed unmatched. The CDR3 contains 15 residues. Per germline, CDR1 KGHSH and CDR2 LQKENI. CDR3 residues: CASSPGQVGHQPQHF. In nucleotides, the CDR3 is TGTGCCAGCTCACCGGGACAGGTCGGTCATCAGCCCCAGCATTTT.